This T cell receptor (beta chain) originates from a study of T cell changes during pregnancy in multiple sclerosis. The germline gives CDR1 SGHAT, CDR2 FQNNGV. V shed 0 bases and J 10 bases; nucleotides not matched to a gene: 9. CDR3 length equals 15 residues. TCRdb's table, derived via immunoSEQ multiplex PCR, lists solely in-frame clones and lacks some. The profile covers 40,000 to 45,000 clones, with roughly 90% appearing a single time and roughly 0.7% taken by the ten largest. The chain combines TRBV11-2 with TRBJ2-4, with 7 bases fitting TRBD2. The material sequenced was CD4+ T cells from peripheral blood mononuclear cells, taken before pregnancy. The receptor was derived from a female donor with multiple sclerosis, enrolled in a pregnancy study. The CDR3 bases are TGTGCCAGCAGCTTAGAGGCGGGAGCAGGGCGGATTCAGTACTTC. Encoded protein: CASSLEAGAGRIQYF.